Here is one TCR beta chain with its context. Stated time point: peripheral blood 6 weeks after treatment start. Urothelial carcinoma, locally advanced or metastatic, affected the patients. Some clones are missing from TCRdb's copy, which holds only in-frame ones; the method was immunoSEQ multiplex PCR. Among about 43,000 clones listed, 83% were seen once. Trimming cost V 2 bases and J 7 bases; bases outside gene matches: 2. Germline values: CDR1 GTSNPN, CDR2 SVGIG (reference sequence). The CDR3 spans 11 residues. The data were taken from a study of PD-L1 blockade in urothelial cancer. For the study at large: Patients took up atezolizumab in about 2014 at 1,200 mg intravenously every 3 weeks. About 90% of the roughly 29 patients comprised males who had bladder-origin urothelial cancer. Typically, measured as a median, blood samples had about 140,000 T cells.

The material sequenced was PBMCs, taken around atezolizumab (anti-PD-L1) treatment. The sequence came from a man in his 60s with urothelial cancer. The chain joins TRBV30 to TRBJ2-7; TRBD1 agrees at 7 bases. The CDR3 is CAWSRDREQYF. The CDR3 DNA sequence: TGTGCCTGGAGTCGGGACAGAGAGCAGTACTTC.